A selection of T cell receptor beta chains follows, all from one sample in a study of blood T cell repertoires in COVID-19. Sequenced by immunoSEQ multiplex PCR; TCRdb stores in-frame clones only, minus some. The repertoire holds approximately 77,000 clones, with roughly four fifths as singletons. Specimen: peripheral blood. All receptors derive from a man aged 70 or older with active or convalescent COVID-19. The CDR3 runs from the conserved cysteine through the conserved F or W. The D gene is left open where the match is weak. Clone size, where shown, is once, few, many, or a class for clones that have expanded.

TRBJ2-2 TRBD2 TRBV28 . CATPSGSGELFF TGTGCCACCCCAAGCGGGAGCGGGGAGCTGTTTTTT
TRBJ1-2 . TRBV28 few CASSQELYGYTF TGTGCCAGCAGTCAAGAACTCTATGGCTACACCTTC
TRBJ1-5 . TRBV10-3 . CAIRQANQPQHF TGTGCCATCAGACAGGCGAATCAGCCCCAGCATTTT
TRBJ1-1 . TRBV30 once CAWSVGPERTFF TGTGCCTGGAGTGTGGGCCCCGAAAGAACTTTCTTT
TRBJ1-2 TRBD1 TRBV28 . CASSSPYRGGYTF TGTGCCAGCAGTTCACCTTACAGGGGTGGCTACACCTTC
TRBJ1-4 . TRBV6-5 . CASVRGVDEKLFF TGTGCCAGCGTGCGGGGAGTTGACGAAAAACTGTTTTTT
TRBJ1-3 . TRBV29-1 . CSPAVGLGNTIYF TGCAGCCCAGCCGTGGGGCTCGGAAACACCATATATTTT
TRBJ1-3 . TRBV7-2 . CASSLTGEKGNTIYF TGTGCCAGCAGCTTAACCGGGGAGAAAGGAAACACCATATATTTT
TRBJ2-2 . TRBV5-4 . CASSVRQDEVFF TGTGCCAGCAGCGTGCGACAGGACGAGGTGTTTTTT
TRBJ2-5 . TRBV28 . CASIPQVGETQYF TGTGCCAGCATCCCTCAGGTAGGAGAGACCCAGTACTTC
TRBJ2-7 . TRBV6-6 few CASGGYLEQYF TGTGCCAGTGGGGGGTACCTCGAGCAGTACTTC
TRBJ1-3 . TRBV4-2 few CASSQERAGNTIYF TGTGCCAGCAGCCAAGAGCGGGCTGGAAACACCATATATTTT
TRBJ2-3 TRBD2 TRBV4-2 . CASSTYGSGGTDTQYF TGTGCCAGCAGCACTTATGGTAGCGGGGGGACAGATACGCAGTATTTT
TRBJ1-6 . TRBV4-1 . CASSPTWSLSAPLHF TGCGCCAGCAGCCCCACTTGGAGCCTCTCAGCACCCCTCCACTTT
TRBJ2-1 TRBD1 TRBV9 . CASSVGQGYNEQFF TGTGCCAGCAGCGTAGGACAGGGCTACAATGAGCAGTTCTTC
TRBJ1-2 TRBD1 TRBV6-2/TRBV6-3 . CASSALGQESGYTF TGTGCCAGCAGCGCCCTGGGACAGGAAAGTGGCTACACCTTC
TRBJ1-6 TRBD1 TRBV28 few CASSGGQVTTPLHF TGTGCCAGCAGCGGGGGACAGGTGACGACACCCCTCCACTTT
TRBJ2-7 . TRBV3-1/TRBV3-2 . CATRQGSYEQYF TGTGCCACCCGACAAGGCTCCTACGAGCAGTACTTC
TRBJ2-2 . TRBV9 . CASSVLGGPPGELFF TGTGCCAGCAGCGTATTGGGGGGGCCGCCCGGGGAGCTGTTTTTT
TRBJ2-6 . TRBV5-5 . CASSLDSFSGANVLTF TGTGCCAGCAGCTTGGACAGTTTCTCTGGGGCCAACGTCCTGACTTTC
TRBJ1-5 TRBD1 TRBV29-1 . CSVCFTGGNQPQHF TGCAGCGTATGTTTCACAGGGGGGAATCAGCCCCAGCATTTT
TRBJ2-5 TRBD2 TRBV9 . CASSLRTSGEETQYF TGTGCCAGCAGCCTTCGGACTAGCGGGGAAGAGACCCAGTACTTC
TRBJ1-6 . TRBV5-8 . CASVPSRSGSPLHF TGTGCCAGCGTTCCCTCCAGGTCTGGATCACCCCTCCACTTT
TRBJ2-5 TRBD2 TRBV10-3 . CATRGSGGLQETQYF TGTGCCACCCGTGGGAGCGGGGGCCTCCAAGAGACCCAGTACTTC
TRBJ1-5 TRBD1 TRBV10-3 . CAISGTGEEQPQHF TGTGCCATCAGTGGGACAGGGGAGGAGCAGCCCCAGCATTTT
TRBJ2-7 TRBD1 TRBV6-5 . CASRSGTGIEQYF TGTGCCAGCAGGTCCGGGACAGGGATCGAGCAGTACTTC
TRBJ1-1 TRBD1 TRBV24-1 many CARTGPFEAFF TGTGCCCGGACAGGCCCTTTTGAAGCTTTCTTT
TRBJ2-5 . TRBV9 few CASSPEGQMQTQYF TGTGCCAGCAGCCCCGAAGGACAGATGCAGACCCAGTACTTC
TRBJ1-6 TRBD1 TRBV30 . CACTGTANSPLHF TGTGCCTGTACCGGGACAGCTAATTCACCCCTCCACTTT
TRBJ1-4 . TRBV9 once CASCAGGTTNEKLFF TGTGCCAGCTGCGCGGGGGGGACAACTAATGAAAAACTGTTTTTT
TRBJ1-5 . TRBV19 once CASSIFPPTRSSEPQHF TGTGCCAGTAGTATTTTCCCCCCCACCCGGTCGAGCGAGCCCCAGCATTTT
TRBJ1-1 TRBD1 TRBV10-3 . CAISDRDRDTEAFF TGTGCCATCAGTGACCGAGACAGGGACACTGAAGCTTTCTTT
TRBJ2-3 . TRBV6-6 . CASSRTGSTDTQYF TGTGCCAGCAGTAGGACTGGTAGCACAGATACGCAGTATTTT
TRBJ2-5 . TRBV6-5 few CASSTDILYQETQYF TGTGCCAGCAGTACAGATATTCTATACCAAGAGACCCAGTACTTC
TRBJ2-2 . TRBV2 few CASSAQKLATGELFF TGTGCCAGCAGTGCACAGAAACTGGCGACCGGGGAGCTGTTTTTT
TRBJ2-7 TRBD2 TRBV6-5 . CASSPLAGSYEQYF TGTGCCAGCAGTCCCCTAGCGGGCTCCTACGAGCAGTACTTC
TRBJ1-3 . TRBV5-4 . CASSSYSGNTIYF TGTGCCAGCAGCTCCTACTCGGGGAACACCATATATTTT
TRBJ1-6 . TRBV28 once CASSATESPLHF TGTGCCAGCAGCGCCACGGAGTCACCCCTCCACTTT
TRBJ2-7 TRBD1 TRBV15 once CATSRGQGKDEQYF TGTGCCACCAGCAGGGGACAGGGGAAAGACGAGCAGTACTTC
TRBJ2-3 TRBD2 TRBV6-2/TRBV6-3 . CASSYSNFRGSGSTDTQYF TGTGCCAGCAGTTACTCGAATTTCCGGGGTAGCGGGAGCACAGATACGCAGTATTTT
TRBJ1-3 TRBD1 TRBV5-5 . CASSLSTGASGNTIYF TGTGCCAGCAGCTTGTCTACAGGGGCCTCTGGAAACACCATATATTTT
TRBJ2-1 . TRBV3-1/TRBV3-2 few CASRGRGNAYNEQFF TGTGCCAGCAGGGGGCGGGGTAATGCCTACAATGAGCAGTTCTTC
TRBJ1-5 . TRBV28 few CASRVGVNQPQHF TGTGCCAGCAGAGTAGGGGTCAATCAGCCCCAGCATTTT
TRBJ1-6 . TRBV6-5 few CASTLGGPSHSPLHF TGTGCCAGCACATTGGGAGGACCTAGCCATTCACCCCTCCACTTT
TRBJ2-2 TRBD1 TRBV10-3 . CATLGQASGELFF TGTGCCACCCTTGGACAGGCCTCCGGGGAGCTGTTTTTT
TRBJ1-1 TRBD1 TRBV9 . CASSRDREGEAFF TGTGCCAGCTCCCGGGACAGGGAAGGTGAAGCTTTCTTT
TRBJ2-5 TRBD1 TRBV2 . CASRQGLETQYF TGTGCCAGCCGACAGGGGCTCGAGACCCAGTACTTC
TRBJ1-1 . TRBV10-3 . CAISDSATENTEAFF TGTGCCATCAGTGACTCAGCGACAGAGAACACTGAAGCTTTCTTT
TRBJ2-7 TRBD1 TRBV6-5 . CASRDRGYEQYF TGTGCCAGCCGGGACAGGGGTTACGAGCAGTACTTC
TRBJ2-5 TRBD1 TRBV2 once CASTGQVQETQYF TGTGCCAGCACGGGACAGGTACAAGAGACCCAGTACTTC
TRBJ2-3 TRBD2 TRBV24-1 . CATSDTHGGSTDTQYF TGTGCCACCAGTGATACCCACGGGGGGAGCACAGATACGCAGTATTTT
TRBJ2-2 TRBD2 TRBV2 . CASSETGTTTGELFF TGTGCCAGCAGCGAGACCGGGACTACCACCGGGGAGCTGTTTTTT
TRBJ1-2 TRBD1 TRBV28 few CASSFTDRAHGYTF TGTGCCAGCAGTTTTACCGACAGGGCGCATGGCTACACCTTC
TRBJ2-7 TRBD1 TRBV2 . CASNRGLIYEQYF TGTGCCAGCAACAGGGGGCTCATATACGAGCAGTACTTC
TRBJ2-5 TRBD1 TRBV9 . CASSASRNRGETQYF TGTGCCAGCAGCGCCTCACGAAACAGGGGAGAGACCCAGTACTTC
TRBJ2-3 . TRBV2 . CASSGAGEFPDTQYF TGTGCCAGCAGTGGGGCAGGGGAGTTCCCAGATACGCAGTATTTT